The source of this T cell receptor (beta chain) is a study of cytomegalovirus exposure and HLA in healthy donors. A remark on this clone: The antigen is undetermined.

60 Vbeta and 13 Jbeta primers were used in PCR. Here immunoSEQ multiplex PCR was the method, and the copy in TCRdb shows in-frame clones only, minus some. Seen here are 90,000 to 100,000 clones, about 81% observed once, and the top ten hold roughly 1.5%. Study conclusions and caveats: Across donors, sequencing depth was assumed by presence/absence analyses to be roughly uniform. In a later analysis, about 17,000 TCR beta sequences were associated with HLA alleles at 0.05 false discovery rate. Most subjects had HLA-A and HLA-B alleles reportedly predicted accurately by TCR beta sequences.

Each donor's status was that of a healthy bone marrow donor. CDR1 MDHEN and CDR2 SYDVKM come from the germline V gene. The length of the CDR3 is 14 residues. V dropped 8 bases and J dropped 10; count of bases not matched to a gene: 11. The TCR comes from a man aged 35-49 years in good health and CMV-seronegative. The chain recombines TRBV28 with TRBJ1-6, with 7 nucleotides matching TRBD1. The sequenced material came from PBMCs. CDR3 bases: TGTGCCAGCGGCATAACAGGGGTAGGATCACCCCTCCACTTT. Amino acids: CASGITGVGSPLHF.